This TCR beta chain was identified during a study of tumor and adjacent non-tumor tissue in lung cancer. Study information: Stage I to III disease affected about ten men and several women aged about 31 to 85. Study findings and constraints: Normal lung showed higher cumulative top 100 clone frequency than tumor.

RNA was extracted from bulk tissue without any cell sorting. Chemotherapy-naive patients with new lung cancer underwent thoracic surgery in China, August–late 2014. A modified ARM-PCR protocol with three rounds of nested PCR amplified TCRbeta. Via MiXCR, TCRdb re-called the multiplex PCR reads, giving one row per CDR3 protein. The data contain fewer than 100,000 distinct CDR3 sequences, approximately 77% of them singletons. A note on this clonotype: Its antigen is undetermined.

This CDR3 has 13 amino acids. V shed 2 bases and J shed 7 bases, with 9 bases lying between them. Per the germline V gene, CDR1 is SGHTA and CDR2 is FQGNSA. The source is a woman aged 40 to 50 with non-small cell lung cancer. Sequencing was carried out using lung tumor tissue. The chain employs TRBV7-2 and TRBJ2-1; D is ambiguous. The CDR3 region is CASSLMGRNEQFF. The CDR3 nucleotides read TGTGCCAGCAGCTTAATGGGTCGGAATGAGCAGTTCTTC. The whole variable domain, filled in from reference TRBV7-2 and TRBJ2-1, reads GAGVSQSPSNKVTEKGKDVELRCDPISGHTALYWYRQSLGQGLEFLIYFQGNSAPDKSGLPSDRFSAERTGGSVSTLTIQRTQQEDSAVYLCASSLMGRNEQFFGPGTRLTVL.